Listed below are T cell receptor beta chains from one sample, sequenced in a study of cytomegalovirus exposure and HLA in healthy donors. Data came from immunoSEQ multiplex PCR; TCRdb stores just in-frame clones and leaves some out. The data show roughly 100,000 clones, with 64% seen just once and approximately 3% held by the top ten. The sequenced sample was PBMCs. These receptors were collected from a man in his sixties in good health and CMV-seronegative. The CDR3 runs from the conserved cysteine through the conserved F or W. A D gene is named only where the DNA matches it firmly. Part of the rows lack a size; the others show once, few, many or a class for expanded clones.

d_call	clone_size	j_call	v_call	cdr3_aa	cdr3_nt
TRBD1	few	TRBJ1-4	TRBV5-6	CASSFGQGSEKLFF	TGTGCCAGCAGTTTTGGACAGGGAAGCGAAAAACTGTTTTTT
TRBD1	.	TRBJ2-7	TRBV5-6	CASSLAGTGTYEQYF	TGTGCCAGCAGCTTGGCCGGGACAGGGACCTACGAGCAGTACTTC
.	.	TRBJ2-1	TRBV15	CATSRERGNEQFF	TGTGCCACCAGCAGAGAACGGGGGAATGAGCAGTTCTTC
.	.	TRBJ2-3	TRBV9	CASSVVGSRDTQYF	TGTGCCAGCAGCGTAGTCGGTTCTCGGGATACGCAGTATTTT
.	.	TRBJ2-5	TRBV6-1	CASTSGLAARETQYF	TGTGCCAGCACAAGCGGCTTGGCGGCGAGGGAGACCCAGTACTTC
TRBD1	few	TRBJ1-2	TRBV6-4	CASSDGWGMTGKDGYTF	TGTGCCAGCAGTGACGGATGGGGGATGACAGGGAAAGATGGCTACACCTTC
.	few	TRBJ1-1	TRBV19	CASSHGVNTEAFF	TGTGCCAGTTCTCACGGGGTGAACACTGAAGCTTTCTTT
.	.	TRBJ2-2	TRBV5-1	CASSLVGGLTPGELFF	TGCGCCAGCAGCTTGGTTGGGGGCTTAACTCCCGGGGAGCTGTTTTTT
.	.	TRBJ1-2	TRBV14	CASSQDNSGYYGYTF	TGTGCCAGCAGCCAAGATAATAGCGGTTACTATGGCTACACCTTC
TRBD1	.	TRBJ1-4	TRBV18	CASSLTQGALDEKLFF	TGTGCCAGCTCACTTACACAGGGGGCTCTGGATGAAAAACTGTTTTTT